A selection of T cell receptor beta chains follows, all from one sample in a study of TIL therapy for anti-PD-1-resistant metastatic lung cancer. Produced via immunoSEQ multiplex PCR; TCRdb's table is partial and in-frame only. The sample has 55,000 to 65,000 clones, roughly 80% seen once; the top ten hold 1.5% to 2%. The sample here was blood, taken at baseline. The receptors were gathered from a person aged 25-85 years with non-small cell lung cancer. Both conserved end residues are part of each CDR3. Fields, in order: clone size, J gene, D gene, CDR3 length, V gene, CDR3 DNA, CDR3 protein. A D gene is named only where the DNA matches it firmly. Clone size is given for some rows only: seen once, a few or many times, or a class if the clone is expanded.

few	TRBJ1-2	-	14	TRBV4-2	TGTGCCAGCAGCCAAGAGCAGGGTAACTATGGCTACACCTTC	CASSQEQGNYGYTF
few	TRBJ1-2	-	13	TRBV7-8	TGTGCCAGCAGCTTAGGGGGTTCCTATGGCTACACCTTC	CASSLGGSYGYTF
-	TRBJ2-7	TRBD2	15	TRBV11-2	TGTGCCAGCACCCGGACTAGCGGGGACTCCTACGAGCAGTACTTC	CASTRTSGDSYEQYF
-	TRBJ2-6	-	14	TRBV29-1	TGCAGCGTTGAAACCAGGGCTGGGGCCAACGTCCTGACTTTC	CSVETRAGANVLTF
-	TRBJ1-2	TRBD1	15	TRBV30	TGTGCCTGGAGTGTACCAGGGGGTAACAACTATGGCTACACCTTC	CAWSVPGGNNYGYTF
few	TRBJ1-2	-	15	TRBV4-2	TGTGCCAGCAGCCAAGAGAGGGACGGAAACTATGGCTACACCTTC	CASSQERDGNYGYTF
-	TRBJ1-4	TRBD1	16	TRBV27	TGTGCCAGCAGTTTCCACGGGACAGCAACTAATGAAAAACTGTTTTTT	CASSFHGTATNEKLFF
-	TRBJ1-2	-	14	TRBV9	TGTGCCAGCAGCGTAGAGGACGTTAACTATGGCTACACCTTC	CASSVEDVNYGYTF
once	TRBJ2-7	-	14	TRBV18	TGTGCCAGCTCACCCCCGAGGCAGGGAGGCGAGCAGTACTTC	CASSPPRQGGEQYF
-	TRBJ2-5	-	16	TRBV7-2	TGTGCCAGCAGCACCCCCTCCGGCGCAGCCTATGGGACCCAGTACTTC	CASSTPSGAAYGTQYF
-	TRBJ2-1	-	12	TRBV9	TGTGCCAGCAGCGCCACCTACAATGAGCAGTTCTTC	CASSATYNEQFF
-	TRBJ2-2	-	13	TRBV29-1	TGCAGCGCCCGAGGACTGAACACCGGGGAGCTGTTTTTT	CSARGLNTGELFF
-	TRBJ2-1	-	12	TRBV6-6	TGTGCCAGCAGTTATGGGGACGATGAGCAGTTCTTC	CASSYGDDEQFF
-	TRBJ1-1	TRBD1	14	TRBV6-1	TGTGCCATTCTAGGACAGGGCAGGGAGACTGAAGCTTTCTTT	CAILGQGRETEAFF
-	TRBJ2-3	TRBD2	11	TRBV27	TGTGCCAGCGGGGGAGGGATTACGCAGTATTTT	CASGGGITQYF
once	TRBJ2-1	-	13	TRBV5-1	TGCGCCAGCAGCTTGGCTAGCCGCTCTGAGCAGTTCTTC	CASSLASRSEQFF
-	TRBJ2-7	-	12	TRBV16	TGTGCCAGCAGCCAATACTCCTACGAGCAGTACTTC	CASSQYSYEQYF